This TCR beta chain was captured in a study of early T cells in non-severe SARS-CoV-2 infection (TCRdb year 2021). Context from the whole study: Bulk RNA from unsorted whole blood was used for TCR sequencing, so alpha and beta chains could not be paired. Results and caveats for the whole study, not just this receptor: Matching against VDJdb was skewed toward anti-spike CD8 responses, likely underestimated virus-specific expansions, and missed private and CD4 specificities.

The germline V gene specifies SNHLY as CDR1 and FYNNEI as CDR2. V loses 5 bases at its end and J loses 7 bases; junction bases beyond the gene matches: 7. The CDR3 goes from the cysteine to the phenylalanine over 14 residues. The kept DNA is CDR3 alone, 42 bases in frame from the first base. This was a case-control study nested in a cohort of healthcare workers in London, UK, who had nasopharyngeal swab PCR tests and blood samples taken every week. Healthcare workers were enrolled in the week of the UK lockdown, from 23 to 31 March 2020, and were followed every week for up to roughly 15 weeks. On this clonotype itself: Which antigen it targets is not known. No much larger clone is present one base from it, and per-base qualities are unavailable.

Library construction relied on 5' RACE. Instrument on record: NextSeq 500. To correct for sequencing error and PCR bias, the TCR library protocol tagged individual cDNA molecules with unique molecular identifiers. Both TCR alpha and beta chains were sequenced, and tight co-correlation was observed between alpha and beta sequence abundances in each sample. The paper's processing steps were these. Decombinator V4 was used to annotate the V gene, J gene and CDR3 of the TCR sequences. Expanded TCRs were defined as changing significantly between any two time points under a Poisson model with p below 0.0001. TCR abundances were normalised to the total number of TCRs sequenced per sample and expressed as counts per million. TRAV1-2 paired with TRAJ12, TRAJ20 or TRAJ33 defined MAIT TCRs, while TRAV10 paired with TRAJ18 defined iNKT TCRs. VDJdb, accessed 1 November 2021, was searched for CMV, EBV and SARS-CoV-2 annotated TCRs, excluding TCRs annotated for multiple antigens. In-frame beta chains were kept once TCRdb had trimmed the public reads at Q25 with fastp and called clones with MiXCR. Each CDR3 protein appears once, grouped with its most common genes and DNA. The V and J calls and clone size come from TCRdb's table, not from the authors' own analysis. The sample table contains about 98,000 distinct CDR3 sequences; only one count was recorded for 10% to 15% of them. Approximately 6.4% of the sample goes to the ten largest clones.

The sequenced sample consisted of whole blood. The chain was built from TRBV2 and TRBJ2-2, with TRBD2 identical over 7 junction bases. The sequence was collected from an adult who was a healthcare worker with PCR-confirmed SARS-CoV-2 infection or an uninfected control (not recorded which). For the CDR3, the sequence is CASSPSGGVGELFF. The nucleotide sequence is given as TGTGCCAGCAGTCCCTCGGGAGGCGTCGGGGAGCTGTTTTTT.